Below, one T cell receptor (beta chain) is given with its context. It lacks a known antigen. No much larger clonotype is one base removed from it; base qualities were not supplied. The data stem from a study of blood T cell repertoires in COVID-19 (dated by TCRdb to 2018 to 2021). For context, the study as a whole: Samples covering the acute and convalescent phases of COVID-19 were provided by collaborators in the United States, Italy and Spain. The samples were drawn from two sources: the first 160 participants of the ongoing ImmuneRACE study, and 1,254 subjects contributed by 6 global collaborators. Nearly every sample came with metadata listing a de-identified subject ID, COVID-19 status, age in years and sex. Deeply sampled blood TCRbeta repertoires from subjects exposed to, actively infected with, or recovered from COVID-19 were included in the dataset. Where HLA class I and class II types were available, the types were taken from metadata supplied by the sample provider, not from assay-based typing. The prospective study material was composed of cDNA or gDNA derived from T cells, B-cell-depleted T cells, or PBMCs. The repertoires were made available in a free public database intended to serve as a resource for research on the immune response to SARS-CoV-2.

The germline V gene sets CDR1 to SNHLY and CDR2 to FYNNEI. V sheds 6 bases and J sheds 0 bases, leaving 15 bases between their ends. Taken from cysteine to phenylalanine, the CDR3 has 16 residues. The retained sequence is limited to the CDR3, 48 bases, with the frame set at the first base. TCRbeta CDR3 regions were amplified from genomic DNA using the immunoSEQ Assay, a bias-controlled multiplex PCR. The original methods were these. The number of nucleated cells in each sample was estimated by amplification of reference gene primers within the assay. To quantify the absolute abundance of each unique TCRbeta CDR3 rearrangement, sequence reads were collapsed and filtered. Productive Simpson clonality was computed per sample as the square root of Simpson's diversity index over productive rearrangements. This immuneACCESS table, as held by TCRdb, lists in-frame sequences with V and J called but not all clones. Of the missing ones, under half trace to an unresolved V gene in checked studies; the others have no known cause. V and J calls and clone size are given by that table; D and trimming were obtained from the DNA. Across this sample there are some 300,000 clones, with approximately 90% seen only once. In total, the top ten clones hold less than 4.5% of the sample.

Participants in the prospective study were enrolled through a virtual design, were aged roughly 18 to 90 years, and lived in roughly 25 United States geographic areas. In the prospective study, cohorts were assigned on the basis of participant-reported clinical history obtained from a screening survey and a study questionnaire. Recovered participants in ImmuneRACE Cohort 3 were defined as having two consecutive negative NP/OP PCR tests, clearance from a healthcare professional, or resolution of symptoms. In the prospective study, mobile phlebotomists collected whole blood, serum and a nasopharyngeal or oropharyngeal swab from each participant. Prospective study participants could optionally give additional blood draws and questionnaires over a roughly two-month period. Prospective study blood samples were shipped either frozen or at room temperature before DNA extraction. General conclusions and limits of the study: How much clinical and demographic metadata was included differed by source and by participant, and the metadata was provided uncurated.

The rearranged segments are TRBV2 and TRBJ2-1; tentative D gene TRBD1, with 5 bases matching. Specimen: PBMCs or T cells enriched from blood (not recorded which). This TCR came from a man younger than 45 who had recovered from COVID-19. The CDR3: CASRGPDSLSYNEQFF. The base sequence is TGTGCCAGCAGGGGGCCCGACAGCCTCTCCTACAATGAGCAGTTCTTC.